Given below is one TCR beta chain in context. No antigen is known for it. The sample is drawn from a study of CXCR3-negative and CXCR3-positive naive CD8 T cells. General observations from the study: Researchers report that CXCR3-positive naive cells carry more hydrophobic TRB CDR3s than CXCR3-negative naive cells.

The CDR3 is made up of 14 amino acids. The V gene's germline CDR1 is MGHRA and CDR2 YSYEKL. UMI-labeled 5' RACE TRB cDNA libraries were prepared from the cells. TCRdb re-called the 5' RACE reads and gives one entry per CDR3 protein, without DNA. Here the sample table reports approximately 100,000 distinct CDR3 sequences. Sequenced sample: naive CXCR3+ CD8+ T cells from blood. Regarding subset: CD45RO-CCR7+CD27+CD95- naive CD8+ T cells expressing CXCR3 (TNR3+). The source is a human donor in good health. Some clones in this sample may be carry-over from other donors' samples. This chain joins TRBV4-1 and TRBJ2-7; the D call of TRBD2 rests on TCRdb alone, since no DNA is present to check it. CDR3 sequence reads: CASSLVVPSYEQYF.